The 17 T cell receptor beta chains presented below share a single source sample, sequenced in a study of blood T cell repertoires in COVID-19. Clones were read by immunoSEQ multiplex PCR, and TCRdb kept only the in-frame ones, dropping some. The data contain 90,000 to 150,000 clones, roughly 80% of them seen just once; the ten biggest clones take up over 7%. The sequencing sample was made of peripheral blood. Every receptor here comes from a human donor in a cohort sampled during active COVID-19.

This clone was counted only a few times. The CDR3, as DNA: TGCGCCAGCACTCCAGGGGTGGGCCAGCCCCAGCATTTT. The encoded protein is CASTPGVGQPQHF. The V call is TRBV10-2, the J call TRBJ1-5; D perhaps matches TRBD1 (6 bases). V lost 7 bases, J lost 7 bases, and 14 bases lay in between. This CDR3 has 13 amino acids. The germline gives CDR1 WSHSY, CDR2 SAAADI.

The chain combines TRBV13 with TRBJ2-7, with D tentatively TRBD2 (6 bases). The V and J ends lost 7 bases and 5 bases respectively, with 12 bases between them. This CDR3 is 12 amino acids long. CDR1 is PRHDT, CDR2 FYEKMQ, per germline (reference sequence). This CDR3 reads CASKTGANEQYF. CDR3 DNA: TGTGCCAGCAAAACGGGAGCCAACGAGCAGTACTTC.

The rearrangement uses TRBV28 and TRBJ2-5; possibly TRBD2 for D (6 bases). Between the trimmed V and J ends, which lost 2 bases and 0 bases, there was a span of 13 bases. CDR3 length equals 16 residues. CDR1 and CDR2 from the germline V gene are MDHEN and SYDVKM. The CDR3 DNA is TGTGCCAGCAGTTTAGGGTCTAGCGAGTACCAAGAGACCCAGTACTTC. It specifies CASSLGSSEYQETQYF.

The chain uses TRBV25-1 and TRBJ1-2; 7 bases match TRBD1. The V and J ends lost 0 bases and 4 bases, in that order; junction bases with no gene match: 8. The germline V gene encodes CDR1 MGHDK and CDR2 SYGVNS. The CDR3 loop spans 16 amino acids. DNA for the CDR3: TGTGCCAGCAGTGAATATTTCCCAGGGGGTTTCTATGGCTACACCTTC. Residues: CASSEYFPGGFYGYTF.

This sequence joins TRBV9 and TRBJ1-6, with 7 bases matching TRBD1. The V gene end was trimmed by 4 bases and the J gene end by 3 bases; junction bases not matched to a gene: 4. CDR3 length: 15 residues. Per the germline V gene, CDR1 is SGDLS and CDR2 is YYNGEE. In DNA form, the CDR3 reads TGTGCCAGCAGCCCCCGGACAGGCTATAATTCACCCCTCCACTTT. It is translated as CASSPRTGYNSPLHF. The whole variable domain, remainder taken from reference TRBV9 and TRBJ1-6, is DSGVTQTPKHLITATGQRVTLRCSPRSGDLSVYWYQQSLDQGLQFLIQYYNGEERAKGNILERFSAQQFPDLHSELNLSSLELGDSALYFCASSPRTGYNSPLHFGNGTRLTVT.

The gene calls are TRBV30 and TRBJ1-2; D perhaps matches TRBD1 (5 bases). Germline CDR1 is GTSNPN and CDR2 is SVGIG (reference sequence). CDR3 length: 12 residues. CDR3 amino acids: CARRTSNYGYTF. The CDR3 region has the DNA TGTGCGCGCAGGACATCTAACTATGGCTACACCTTC.

The rearrangement links TRBV3-1 (or the pseudogene TRBV3-2) to TRBJ2-7, with 8 positions matching TRBD2. The CDR3 is made up of 14 amino acids. After removal of 5 bases from V and 0 bases from J, the junction contained 3 bases not matched to a gene. Per germline, CDR1 LGHDT and CDR2 YNNKEL (reference sequence). This chain's CDR3 is CASSAGTSSYEQYF. In DNA, the CDR3 is TGTGCCAGCAGCGCCGGGACTAGCTCCTACGAGCAGTACTTC.

This clone was seen just once. The chain uses TRBV28 and TRBJ2-7, with TRBD2 as a possible D gene (5 bases). The germline V and J ends were trimmed by 7 bases and 6 bases, with 22 bases remaining between them. The CDR3 loop spans 15 amino acids. CDR1 and CDR2 from the germline V gene are MDHEN and SYDVKM. In DNA, the CDR3 is TGTGCCAGCACCACCCCTGGGCGGGCCCCTCGCGAGCAGTACTTC. This codes for CASTTPGRAPREQYF.

The rearrangement links TRBV19 to TRBJ2-1; no reliable D call. The CDR3 extends over 13 amino acids. Trimming shortened V by 4 bases and J by 7 bases, and 11 bases separated the two germline ends. CDR1 is LNHDA and CDR2 is SQIVND in the germline V gene (reference sequence). The CDR3 region has the DNA TGTGCCAGTAGTACACTACCTGAAAATGAGCAGTTCTTC. Amino acids: CASSTLPENEQFF.

The chain uses TRBV7-2 and TRBJ2-7, with unresolved D. V lost 5 bases and J lost 4, with 6 bases in between. Germline assignment: CDR1 SGHTA and CDR2 FQGNSA. The CDR3 runs 11 residues. CDR3: CASSPLYEQYF. CDR3 nucleotide sequence: TGTGCCAGCAGCCCGCTATACGAGCAGTACTTC.

This clone showed up just once. This chain links TRBV9 with TRBJ2-1; D gene uncertain. This CDR3 region has 14 residues. Trimming pared 1 base from V and 8 bases from J, leaving 13 bases between. The V gene's germline CDR1 is SGDLS and CDR2 YYNGEE. This chain's CDR3 is CASSVSQLSDEQFF. The CDR3 coding sequence is TGTGCCAGCAGCGTATCGCAGCTAAGCGATGAGCAGTTCTTC.

The count of this clone is one. The rearrangement joins TRBV11-3 to TRBJ2-7, with D maybe TRBD1 (6 bases). Germline loops: CDR1 SGHNT, CDR2 YENEEA. This CDR3 comprises 13 residues. Trimming left V 5 bases short and J 6 bases short, with 14 bases between. The CDR3 nucleotides are TGTGCCAGCAGCGGGGAACAGGGACCCGAGCAGTACTTC. It codes for CASSGEQGPEQYF.

The chain recombines TRBV11-2 with TRBJ1-1; no reliable D call. V gave up 6 bases and J gave up 7 bases, with 15 bases separating them. Per germline, CDR1 SGHAT and CDR2 FQNNGV. The CDR3 is 13 residues long. CDR3: CASSQRVDGEAFF. CDR3 coding DNA: TGTGCCAGCAGTCAGAGGGTCGACGGTGAAGCTTTCTTT.

This rearrangement joins TRBV7-2 to TRBJ1-3; D is perhaps TRBD1 (5 bases). V lost 5 bases, J lost 0 bases, and 11 bases lay in between. The CDR3 has 15 amino acids. The germline V gene encodes CDR1 SGHTA and CDR2 FQGNSA. The CDR3 coding sequence is TGTGCCAGCAGCCCAGGGCCCCGCTCTGGAAACACCATATATTTT. This translates into CASSPGPRSGNTIYF.

The chain uses TRBV5-1 and TRBJ2-7; D might be TRBD1 (6 bases). The CDR3 extends over 14 amino acids. V lost 6 bases and J 7 bases, leaving 20 bases between the germline ends. The germline gives CDR1 SGHRS, CDR2 YFSETQ. The CDR3 region has the DNA TGCGCCAGCAAAAGACAGGCCGATTGGGGTGAGCAGTACTTC. As protein: CASKRQADWGEQYF.

The chain recombines TRBV19 with TRBJ1-5; the match to TRBD1 covers 8 bases. Germline CDR1 is LNHDA and CDR2 is SQIVND (reference sequence). V gave up 11 bases and J gave up 2 bases; unmatched junction bases: 2. CDR3 length: 12 amino acids. The CDR3 nucleotides are TGTGCCGCGGACAGGGGCAATCAGCCCCAGCATTTT. Protein product: CAADRGNQPQHF. Supplemented by reference TRBV19 and TRBJ1-5, the full variable domain reads DGGITQSPKYLFRKEGQNVTLSCEQNLNHDAMYWYRQDPGQGLRLIYYSQIVNDFQKGDIAEGYSVSREKKESFPLTVTSAQKNPTAFYLCAADRGNQPQHFGDGTRLSIL.

The genes are TRBV9 and TRBJ1-2; no clear D gene. The CDR3 loop spans 14 amino acids. Germline V gene sequence: CDR1 SGDLS, CDR2 YYNGEE. The V gene lost 0 bases and the J gene lost 6 bases, with 12 bases spanning the gap. The CDR3 nucleotides read TGTGCCAGCAGCGTAGGTCCGGTCGGTGATGGCTACACCTTC. Encoded protein: CASSVGPVGDGYTF.